This entry is about one T cell receptor beta chain. Its antigen is unknown. The junction departs from germline at one end; a sequencing error may be responsible. The sample originates from a study of cytomegalovirus exposure and HLA in healthy donors. Use of 60 Vbeta and 13 Jbeta primers characterized the PCR. The table came from immunoSEQ multiplex PCR; TCRdb's copy has only in-frame clones and leaves some out. This sample has approximately 200,000 clones, with over 75% found just once. Donors had nominal health at sampling but likely had unrecorded immune exposures. Missing from this donor's record is the CMV serostatus. The CDR3 covers 13 residues. The germline V gene encodes CDR1 SNHLY and CDR2 FYNNEI. General study points: V segments that were indistinguishable, TRBV6-2 and TRBV6-3 among them, were omitted from analysis. In a later analysis, common viral pathogens appeared linked to several of the most significant clusters.

The sample consisted of PBMCs. The clonotype was recovered from a human donor in good health. This rearrangement joins TRBV2 to TRBJ2-7, with D possibly being TRBD1 (6 bases). For the CDR3, the DNA is TGTGCCAGCAGAAGGGACAACTCCTTCGAGCAGTACTTC. It yields the protein CASRRDNSFEQYF.